The T cell receptor beta chain under discussion was sequenced for a study of control samples from healthy donors and cancer patients. The CDR3 totals 16 residues. Germline CDR1 SGHKS, CDR2 YYEKEE (reference sequence). Trimming pared 1 base from V and 1 base from J, leaving 11 bases between. The table came from immunoSEQ multiplex PCR; TCRdb's copy has only in-frame clones and leaves some out. The table has tens of thousands of clones, 84% seen once. The chain is built from TRBV5-5 and TRBJ2-2; TRBD1 might be the D (5 bases). Specimen: PBMCs. This sequence was found in a woman aged 45-59 years with lung cancer. The CDR3 DNA is TGTGCCAGCAGCTTGTCAGGACACCGGAACACCGGGGAGCTGTTTTTT. Translation: CASSLSGHRNTGELFF.